The source of this TCR beta chain is a study of CD8 T cells in ankylosing spondylitis. In its sample, this clonotype was seen a few times. Its antigen is currently unknown. General study results and limits: The study identified a TCR beta motif of fewer than 10 highly homologous variants that appeared characteristic of ankylosing spondylitis blood. The authors reported significant enrichment of disease-linked clones in matched ankylosing spondylitis synovial fluid.

Using quantitative 5'-RACE with molecular barcodes, the authors made TCR beta libraries. TCRdb fed the 5' RACE reads into MiXCR, producing one record per CDR3 protein. The sample comprises about 800,000 distinct CDR3 sequences, about 12% of which are singletons, and 0.51% rests with the top ten. The sample comprised blood, either unsorted or a sorted T cell fraction (not recorded which). The origin of this receptor is a male donor with ankylosing spondylitis.

The CDR3 DNA is TGTGCCAGCAGCTGGGGCTTCAAGAACACTGAAGCTTTCTTT. Translated, it gives CASSWGFKNTEAFF. This chain uses TRBV12-3 or TRBV12-4 with TRBJ1-1; a possible D gene is TRBD1 (5 bases). This CDR3 has 14 amino acids. V shed 6 bases and J shed 1 base, with 12 bases lying between them.